Ten or more counts support the clone carrying this T cell receptor beta chain. Its antigen remains unknown. Clones were sequenced by immunoSEQ multiplex PCR, and TCRdb holds only the in-frame ones, with some missing. The sample lists more than 200,000 clones, 70% to 75% occurring once. This entry belongs to a study of cytotoxic CD8 clonotypes in ibrutinib-treated CLL. Overall study context: With a range of 6 to 36, the median treatment time before response samples were taken was more than 10 months. Findings of the study overall: Whereas clonality rose at ibrutinib response, it declined toward baseline at progression. Clonality correlated strongly with circulating CD8+ T cells and exceeded age-matched healthy donors at baseline.

This CDR3 is 15 amino acids long. Germline loops: CDR1 SGHTA, CDR2 FQGTGA. The V gene lost 5 bases and the J gene lost 0 bases, with 11 bases spanning the gap. This specimen consisted of PBMCs, obtained after 12 months of ibrutinib treatment. V is TRBV7-3 and J is TRBJ1-3, with D possibly TRBD1 on 5 matching bases. This sequence was found in a human donor with chronic lymphocytic leukemia. The CDR3 region has the DNA TGTGCCAGCAGCCGACAGTTATACTCTGGAAACACCATATATTTT. Amino acids: CASSRQLYSGNTIYF.